The text below deals with one T cell receptor (beta chain). Germline CDR1 is SGHRS and CDR2 is YFSETQ. The CDR3 is 14 residues long. V was clipped by 0 bases and J by 5 bases, with 11 bases between them. These data come from a study of blood T cell repertoires in COVID-19. Study-level information: Specimens from acute and convalescent COVID-19 originated in the United States, Italy and Spain.

Per the authors' pipeline: By means of reference gene primer amplification, nucleated cell counts were estimated. Method: immunoSEQ multiplex PCR; TCRdb's copy keeps in-frame clones and lacks some. V, J and clone size were drawn from that table, and D and trimming were deduced from the DNA. The sample lists about 140,000 clones; roughly 77% were seen once. Sequenced material: peripheral blood. The TCR originated in a man between 60 and 70 years old with acute or convalescent COVID-19. V gene TRBV5-1 combines with J gene TRBJ2-5; no definite D call. Here the CDR3 reads CASSLGVLGETQYF. In DNA, the CDR3 is TGCGCCAGCAGCTTGGGGGTCCTCGGGGAGACCCAGTACTTC.